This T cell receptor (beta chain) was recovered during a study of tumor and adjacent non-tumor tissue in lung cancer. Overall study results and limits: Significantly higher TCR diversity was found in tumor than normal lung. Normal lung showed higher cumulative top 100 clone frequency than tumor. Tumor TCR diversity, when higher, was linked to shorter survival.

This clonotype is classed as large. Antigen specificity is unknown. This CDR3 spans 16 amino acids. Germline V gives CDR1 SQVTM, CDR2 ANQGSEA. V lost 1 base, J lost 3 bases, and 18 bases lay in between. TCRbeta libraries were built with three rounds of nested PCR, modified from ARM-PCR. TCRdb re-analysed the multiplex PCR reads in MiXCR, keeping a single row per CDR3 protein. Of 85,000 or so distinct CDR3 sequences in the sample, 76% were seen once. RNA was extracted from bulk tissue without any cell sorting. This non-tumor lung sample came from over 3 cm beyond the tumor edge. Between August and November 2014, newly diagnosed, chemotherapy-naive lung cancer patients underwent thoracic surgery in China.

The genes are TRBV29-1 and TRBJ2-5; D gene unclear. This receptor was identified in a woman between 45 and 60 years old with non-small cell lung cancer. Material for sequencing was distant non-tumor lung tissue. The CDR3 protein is CSVEGGGVPREETQYF. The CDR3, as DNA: TGCAGCGTTGAAGGAGGTGGAGTGCCCCGAGAAGAGACCCAGTACTTC.